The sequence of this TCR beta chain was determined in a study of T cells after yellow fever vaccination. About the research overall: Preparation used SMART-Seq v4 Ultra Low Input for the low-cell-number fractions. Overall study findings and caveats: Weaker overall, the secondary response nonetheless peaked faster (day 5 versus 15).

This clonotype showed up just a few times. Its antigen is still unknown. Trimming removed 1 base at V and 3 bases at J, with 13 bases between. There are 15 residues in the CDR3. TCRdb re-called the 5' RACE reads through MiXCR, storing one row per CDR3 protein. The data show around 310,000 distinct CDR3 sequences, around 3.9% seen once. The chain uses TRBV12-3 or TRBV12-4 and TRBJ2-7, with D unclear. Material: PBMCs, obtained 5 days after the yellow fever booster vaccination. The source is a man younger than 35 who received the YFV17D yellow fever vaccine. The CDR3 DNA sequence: TGTGCCAGCAGTTTAGGGGGTTCCTTCGACTACGAGCAGTACTTC. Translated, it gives CASSLGGSFDYEQYF.